These 21 T cell receptor beta chains were sequenced from one sample in a study of CD8 T cells in ankylosing spondylitis. TCRdb called the 5' RACE reads again in MiXCR, with one record for every CDR3 protein. The sample includes 350,000 to 400,000 distinct CDR3 sequences, about 20% of them seen just once. Sequenced: blood, either unsorted or a sorted T cell fraction (not recorded which). These receptors were obtained from a male donor with ankylosing spondylitis or in good health (not recorded which).

This clonotype was picked up a small number of times. The V call is TRBV12-3 or TRBV12-4, the J call TRBJ2-5; no definite D call. Trimming stripped 4 bases from V and 5 bases from J, with 8 bases between. The CDR3 runs 12 residues. The CDR3 sequence is CASSSPPETQYF. CDR3 DNA sequence: TGTGCCAGCAGTTCCCCCCCTGAGACCCAGTACTTC.

The chain links TRBV5-1 to TRBJ2-7; D gene unclear. Germline values: CDR1 SGHRS, CDR2 YFSETQ. CDR3 length equals 11 residues. The V end lost 4 bases, the J end lost 6 bases, and 8 bases lay between the germline ends. The CDR3 DNA reads as TGCGCCAGCAGCCTTCTCCCCGAGCAGTACTTC. It codes for CASSLLPEQYF.

The table lists this clonotype with a few counts. The V and J genes are TRBV4-1 and TRBJ2-5, with D maybe TRBD1 (6 bases). Germline assignment: CDR1 MGHRA and CDR2 YSYEKL. V gave up 4 bases and J gave up 2 bases, with 14 bases separating them. CDR3 length equals 15 residues. The CDR3 here is CASSPEGRGQETQYF. The CDR3 DNA reads TGCGCCAGCAGCCCCGAAGGCAGGGGACAAGAGACCCAGTACTTC.

There are a few counts of this clonotype. The chain recombines TRBV11-1 with TRBJ2-1, with no clear D. CDR3 length: 14 amino acids. Trimming pared 1 base from V and 9 bases from J, leaving 13 bases between. Germline-derived CDR1 and CDR2 are SGHAT and FQDESV (reference sequence). The CDR3 sequence: CASSLDIGEFEQFF. CDR3 nucleotides: TGTGCCAGCAGCTTAGATATAGGAGAGTTTGAGCAGTTCTTC.

In regard to this clonotype: The junction departs from germline at one end; a sequencing error may be responsible. The rearrangement links TRBV20-1 to TRBJ2-7; D unresolved. The CDR3 contains 10 residues. Per the germline V gene, CDR1 is DFQATT and CDR2 is SNEGSKA (reference sequence). CDR3 residues: CSAREREQYF. The CDR3 nucleotides read TGCAGTGCCAGAGAGCGCGAGCAGTACTTC.

This sequence joins TRBV5-1 and TRBJ1-5; 9 nucleotides line up with TRBD1. V gave up 0 bases and J gave up 7 bases; unmatched junction bases: 2. CDR3 length: 14 amino acids. The germline gives CDR1 SGHRS, CDR2 YFSETQ. The CDR3 loop reads CASSLEGQGQPQHF. CDR3 DNA sequence: TGCGCCAGCAGCTTGGAGGGACAGGGACAGCCCCAGCATTTT.

This clonotype came up a few times. The rearrangement uses TRBV11-2 and TRBJ2-3; 7 bases are shared with TRBD2. Germline loops: CDR1 SGHAT, CDR2 FQNNGV. The CDR3 is 16 amino acids. Trimming took 3 bases from V and 0 from J; bases not matched to a gene: 6. DNA of the CDR3: TGTGCCAGCAGCTTGGAACCGGGACTAAGCACAGATACGCAGTATTTT. The encoded protein is CASSLEPGLSTDTQYF.

This clonotype appeared a few times. This chain links TRBV24-1 with TRBJ2-2; D gene uncertain. Trimming took 5 bases from V and 0 from J, leaving 3 bases between them. Germline CDR1 reads KGHDR; CDR2 reads SFDVKD. The CDR3 loop spans 13 amino acids. This chain's CDR3 is CATSAPNTGELFF. The CDR3 DNA is TGTGCCACCAGTGCCCCGAACACCGGGGAGCTGTTTTTT.

This clonotype was counted between two and nine times. The rearrangement uses TRBV11-1 and TRBJ2-3; 14 nucleotides align to TRBD2. The CDR3 loop spans 19 amino acids. J lost 0 bases, V lost 5 bases, and 10 bases had no gene match. Germline V CDR1 and CDR2: SGHAT, FQDESV (reference sequence). CDR3 DNA sequence: TGTGCCAGCAGCCCGACGGGACTAGCGGGGGAGGCTAGCACAGATACGCAGTATTTT. Translating it yields CASSPTGLAGEASTDTQYF.

The chain's CDR3 is CASSGWGLLTDTQYF. The CDR3 bases are TGCGCCAGCAGCGGGTGGGGACTTCTCACAGATACGCAGTATTTT. V usage is TRBV4-1 and J usage is TRBJ2-3; a possible D gene is TRBD2 (6 bases). Germline V gives CDR1 MGHRA, CDR2 YSYEKL. The CDR3 is 15 residues long. V lost 5 bases to trimming and J lost 2 bases, with 14 bases between them.

This clonotype turned up a few times. The chain links TRBV4-1 to TRBJ2-3; maybe TRBD2 (5 bases). The germline gives CDR1 MGHRA, CDR2 YSYEKL. The CDR3 is made up of 16 amino acids. Trimming cost V 5 bases and J 2 bases, with 17 bases left between them. The DNA for the CDR3 is TGCGCCAGCAGCGAGGGTCTAGGCCCTATCACAGATACGCAGTATTTT. Translating it yields CASSEGLGPITDTQYF.

This chain uses TRBV12-3 or TRBV12-4 with TRBJ2-7, with TRBD2 matching 11 bases. The CDR3 length is 14 residues. With V trimmed by 4 bases and J by 5 bases, 4 bases remained unmatched. The CDR3 here is CASSSTSGENEQYF. The CDR3 DNA follows: TGTGCCAGCAGTTCGACTAGCGGGGAGAACGAGCAGTACTTC.

This chain uses TRBV11-2 with TRBJ2-7; 9 bases agree with TRBD1. The V gene's germline CDR1 is SGHAT and CDR2 FQNNGV. The CDR3 consists of 14 residues. V was clipped by 5 bases and J by 6 bases; unmatched bases: 8. The DNA of the CDR3 is TGTGCCAGCAGCCCGGGGGACAGGGTAGGCGAGCAGTACTTC. Translated: CASSPGDRVGEQYF.

The CDR3 loop is CASSSAEGQGGLPYEQYF. Here the CDR3 DNA reads TGTGCCAGCAGCTCCGCGGAGGGACAGGGTGGTTTGCCCTACGAGCAGTACTTC. V usage is TRBV13 and J usage is TRBJ2-7; TRBD1 matches at 9 bases. This CDR3 has 18 residues. Germline CDR1 and CDR2: PRHDT and FYEKMQ (reference sequence). With 4 bases clipped from V and 2 bases from J, the junction kept 15 bases outside the gene matches.

This clonotype has more than one count but fewer than ten. The V gene is TRBV5-6, the J gene TRBJ2-5; the match to TRBD2 covers 13 bases. Germline loops: CDR1 SGHDT, CDR2 YYEEEE. After removal of 4 bases from V and 7 bases from J, the junction contained 16 bases not matched to a gene. The CDR3 has 18 amino acids. This CDR3 is CASSHPPSGLAGDVTQYF. CDR3 sequence (DNA): TGTGCCAGCAGCCACCCTCCTTCCGGACTAGCGGGGGACGTGACCCAGTACTTC.

The gene calls are TRBV9 and TRBJ2-7; 8 bases are shared with TRBD1. Germline V gives CDR1 SGDLS, CDR2 YYNGEE. The V gene end was trimmed by 0 bases and the J gene end by 6 bases; junction bases not matched to a gene: 5. The CDR3 length is 14 residues. CDR3 loop: CASSVAGTGGEQYF. The DNA of the CDR3 is TGTGCCAGCAGCGTAGCTGGAACAGGGGGCGAGCAGTACTTC.

This clonotype was picked up a small number of times. The rearrangement uses TRBV4-1 and TRBJ2-7; D remains unclear. Germline CDR1 MGHRA, CDR2 YSYEKL. The CDR3 loop spans 15 amino acids. With 1 base removed from V and 5 bases from J, the gap between germline ends came to 15 bases. The CDR3 coding sequence is TGCGCCAGCAGCCAAGGAATTTTGGTAGGCAACGAGCAGTACTTC. Translated, it gives CASSQGILVGNEQYF.

The chain couples TRBV12-3 or TRBV12-4 to TRBJ1-5; the D is unclear. The CDR3 has 12 amino acids. Between the trimmed V and J ends, which lost 8 bases and 2 bases, there was a span of 7 bases. CDR3 coding DNA: TGTGCCAGCGCTATGGGCAATCAGCCCCAGCATTTT. Translation: CASAMGNQPQHF.

This rearrangement joins TRBV28 to TRBJ2-4, with 8 bases matching TRBD1. J lost 9 bases, V lost 0 bases, and 4 bases had no gene match. Germline CDR1 is MDHEN and CDR2 is SYDVKM. This CDR3 contains 14 residues. The CDR3: CASSLWDREAIQYF. As DNA, the CDR3 is TGTGCCAGCAGTTTATGGGACAGGGAGGCCATTCAGTACTTC. The variable domain in full, with the rest retrieved from reference TRBV28 and TRBJ2-4, is DVKVTQSSRYLVKRTGEKVFLECVQDMDHENMFWYRQDPGLGLRLIYFSYDVKMKEKGDIPEGYSVSREKKERFSLILESASTNQTSMYLCASSLWDREAIQYFGAGTRLSVL.

This clonotype occurred many times. The V and J genes are TRBV12-3 or TRBV12-4 and TRBJ2-5, with 7 bases lining up with TRBD1. J gave up 0 bases and V 6 bases, and 7 bases lay outside the gene matches. CDR3 length: 15 residues. The CDR3 spells CASSLDRIYQETQYF. The CDR3 DNA reads TGTGCCAGCAGCCTGGACAGGATCTACCAAGAGACCCAGTACTTC.

This clonotype came up a few times. The CDR3 nucleotides read TGTGCCAGCAGCACCGGCCCGGACACTGAAGCTTTCTTT. Translation: CASSTGPDTEAFF. This chain connects TRBV7-9 to TRBJ1-1; unclear D gene. V was trimmed by 5 bases and J by 3 bases, leaving 10 bases between them. The V gene's germline CDR1 is SEHNR and CDR2 FQNEAQ (reference sequence). This CDR3 is 13 amino acids long.